This is a list of T cell receptor beta chains from one sample in a study of blood T cells in healthy people across ages. Using its own MiXCR run on the 5' RACE reads, TCRdb lists one record per CDR3 protein. The data contain around 820,000 distinct CDR3 sequences, roughly 25% of them singletons. This sample also belongs to another study, concerning T cells of mothers and their children.

The sequenced material came from blood. The receptor set was obtained from a boy aged 5-17 years in good health. Both conserved end residues are part of each CDR3. Fields, in order: clone size, J gene, D gene, V gene, CDR3 protein, CDR3 DNA. The D gene is left open where the match is weak. For some rows the clone size is stated as once, few or many, or as a class when expanded; others skip it.

clone_size: .; j_call: TRBJ2-1; d_call: .; v_call: TRBV28; cdr3_aa: CASSSEAAAGNYNEQFF; cdr3_nt: TGTGCCAGCAGTTCTGAGGCAGCGGCGGGAAACTACAATGAGCAGTTCTTC
clone_size: .; j_call: TRBJ2-7; d_call: .; v_call: TRBV12-3/TRBV12-4; cdr3_aa: CASRIDSPYEQYF; cdr3_nt: TGTGCCAGCAGGATTGACAGCCCCTACGAGCAGTACTTC
clone_size: .; j_call: TRBJ1-2; d_call: .; v_call: TRBV9; cdr3_aa: CASSPLAANYGYTF; cdr3_nt: TGTGCCAGCAGCCCCCTGGCAGCGAACTATGGCTACACCTTC
clone_size: few; j_call: TRBJ2-5; d_call: .; v_call: TRBV15; cdr3_aa: CATSRDRQTQETQYF; cdr3_nt: TGTGCCACCAGCAGAGATCGACAGACACAAGAGACCCAGTACTTC
clone_size: .; j_call: TRBJ2-1; d_call: TRBD1; v_call: TRBV29-1; cdr3_aa: CSVPDRGNYNEQFF; cdr3_nt: TGCAGCGTGCCGGACAGGGGGAACTACAATGAGCAGTTCTTC
clone_size: .; j_call: TRBJ1-1; d_call: .; v_call: TRBV11-2; cdr3_aa: CASSLDMGVEAFF; cdr3_nt: TGTGCCAGCAGCTTAGATATGGGCGTTGAAGCTTTCTTT
clone_size: .; j_call: TRBJ2-7; d_call: .; v_call: TRBV7-2; cdr3_aa: CASSFTGTVDEQYF; cdr3_nt: TGTGCCAGCAGCTTCACGGGAACGGTCGACGAGCAGTACTTC
clone_size: few; j_call: TRBJ1-4; d_call: .; v_call: TRBV25-1; cdr3_aa: CASSEIATNEKLFF; cdr3_nt: TGTGCCAGCAGTGAAATTGCAACTAATGAAAAACTGTTTTTT
clone_size: .; j_call: TRBJ2-5; d_call: .; v_call: TRBV9; cdr3_aa: CASSPTVLPTSGSQYF; cdr3_nt: TGTGCCAGCAGCCCTACAGTGCTCCCTACGTCGGGTTCCCAGTACTTC
clone_size: .; j_call: TRBJ2-1; d_call: TRBD1; v_call: TRBV28; cdr3_aa: CASSFLGQGNEQFF; cdr3_nt: TGTGCCAGCAGTTTTTTGGGACAGGGGAATGAGCAGTTCTTC
clone_size: few; j_call: TRBJ2-7; d_call: .; v_call: TRBV6-5; cdr3_aa: CASSSRQIEGLYF; cdr3_nt: TGTGCCAGCAGTTCCCGTCAGATAGAGGGGCTATACTTC
clone_size: .; j_call: TRBJ2-1; d_call: .; v_call: TRBV4-2; cdr3_aa: CASSREVSYNEQFF; cdr3_nt: TGTGCCAGCAGCCGAGAGGTCTCCTACAATGAGCAGTTCTTC
clone_size: .; j_call: TRBJ1-4; d_call: .; v_call: TRBV25-1; cdr3_aa: CASKGTGSFSEKLFF; cdr3_nt: TGTGCCAGCAAGGGTACAGGGAGTTTTTCTGAAAAACTGTTTTTT
clone_size: .; j_call: TRBJ2-1; d_call: .; v_call: TRBV20-1; cdr3_aa: CSARTGTTLYF; cdr3_nt: TGCAGTGCCAGAACCGGGACCACCTTGTACTTC
clone_size: .; j_call: TRBJ1-4; d_call: .; v_call: TRBV19; cdr3_aa: CASRGQLREKLFF; cdr3_nt: TGTGCCAGTAGAGGACAGCTTCGGGAAAAACTGTTTTTT
clone_size: .; j_call: TRBJ2-3; d_call: .; v_call: TRBV7-2; cdr3_aa: CASSQRTASDTQYF; cdr3_nt: TGTGCCAGCAGCCAAAGGACAGCCTCAGATACGCAGTATTTT
clone_size: few; j_call: TRBJ1-2; d_call: .; v_call: TRBV7-6; cdr3_aa: CASSQGPADYGYTF; cdr3_nt: TGTGCCAGCAGCCAAGGACCTGCGGACTATGGCTACACCTTC
clone_size: .; j_call: TRBJ1-2; d_call: .; v_call: TRBV28; cdr3_aa: CASSSHDLRGLGYGYTF; cdr3_nt: TGTGCCAGCAGTTCCCACGATCTAAGGGGCCTGGGCTATGGCTACACCTTC
clone_size: .; j_call: TRBJ2-7; d_call: .; v_call: TRBV6-9; cdr3_aa: CASSFRDPAYEQYF; cdr3_nt: TGTGCCAGCAGTTTCCGGGACCCGGCCTACGAGCAGTACTTC
clone_size: few; j_call: TRBJ2-6; d_call: .; v_call: TRBV4-1; cdr3_aa: CASSQGPGYGANVLTF; cdr3_nt: TGCGCCAGCAGCCAAGGTCCTGGTTACGGGGCCAACGTCCTGACTTTC
clone_size: once; j_call: TRBJ1-1; d_call: .; v_call: TRBV29-1; cdr3_aa: CSVDEGAEAFF; cdr3_nt: TGCAGCGTTGACGAGGGTGCTGAAGCTTTCTTT
clone_size: .; j_call: TRBJ2-3; d_call: .; v_call: TRBV5-5; cdr3_aa: CASSLEPYRATDTQYF; cdr3_nt: TGTGCCAGCAGCTTGGAACCGTACAGGGCCACAGATACGCAGTATTTT
clone_size: .; j_call: TRBJ1-6; d_call: .; v_call: TRBV4-1; cdr3_aa: CASSQVGLNSPLHF; cdr3_nt: TGCGCCAGCAGCCAAGTCGGCCTAAATTCACCCCTCCACTTT
clone_size: few; j_call: TRBJ2-3; d_call: .; v_call: TRBV7-2; cdr3_aa: CASSLAPTFPDTQYF; cdr3_nt: TGTGCCAGCAGCCTGGCACCCACCTTCCCAGATACGCAGTATTTT
clone_size: .; j_call: TRBJ2-1; d_call: .; v_call: TRBV29-1; cdr3_aa: CSVEGGGRSSHNEQFF; cdr3_nt: TGCAGCGTTGAGGGCGGTGGGCGAAGCTCCCACAATGAGCAGTTCTTC
clone_size: few; j_call: TRBJ2-1; d_call: TRBD2; v_call: TRBV5-1; cdr3_aa: CASIAWAGGSYNEQFF; cdr3_nt: TGCGCCAGCATTGCTTGGGCGGGAGGCTCCTACAATGAGCAGTTCTTC
clone_size: .; j_call: TRBJ1-1; d_call: TRBD1; v_call: TRBV7-3; cdr3_aa: CASSLTTGGNAEAFF; cdr3_nt: TGTGCCAGCAGCTTGACCACAGGGGGGAATGCTGAAGCTTTCTTT
clone_size: .; j_call: TRBJ1-2; d_call: TRBD1; v_call: TRBV7-2; cdr3_aa: CASSSYRGGYTF; cdr3_nt: TGTGCCAGCAGCTCATACAGGGGTGGCTACACCTTC
clone_size: few; j_call: TRBJ2-1; d_call: .; v_call: TRBV6-2/TRBV6-3; cdr3_aa: CASSNRDKGHNEQFF; cdr3_nt: TGTGCCAGCAGTAACCGGGACAAAGGACACAATGAGCAGTTCTTC
clone_size: .; j_call: TRBJ2-5; d_call: .; v_call: TRBV28; cdr3_aa: CASSLFATGQETQYF; cdr3_nt: TGTGCCAGCAGTTTATTCGCGACGGGACAAGAGACCCAGTACTTC
clone_size: few; j_call: TRBJ1-4; d_call: TRBD1; v_call: TRBV12-5; cdr3_aa: CARVTGTGDEKLFF; cdr3_nt: TGTGCTAGGGTGACCGGGACAGGGGATGAAAAACTGTTTTTT
clone_size: .; j_call: TRBJ2-5; d_call: .; v_call: TRBV12-3/TRBV12-4; cdr3_aa: CASSDQWGGEETQYF; cdr3_nt: TGTGCCAGCAGTGATCAGTGGGGGGGCGAAGAGACCCAGTACTTC
clone_size: .; j_call: TRBJ2-7; d_call: TRBD1; v_call: TRBV7-9; cdr3_aa: CASSLTTGLFYEQYF; cdr3_nt: TGTGCCAGCAGCTTAACGACAGGGCTCTTCTACGAGCAGTACTTC
clone_size: .; j_call: TRBJ1-1; d_call: .; v_call: TRBV7-9; cdr3_aa: CASSLGSVVNTEAFF; cdr3_nt: TGTGCCAGCAGCCTAGGGTCGGTGGTGAACACTGAAGCTTTCTTT
clone_size: .; j_call: TRBJ2-5; d_call: .; v_call: TRBV10-2; cdr3_aa: CASSEGRAGRETQYF; cdr3_nt: TGCGCCAGCAGTGAGGGCAGGGCTGGGAGAGAGACCCAGTACTTC
clone_size: few; j_call: TRBJ1-1; d_call: .; v_call: TRBV19; cdr3_aa: CASSIIHMNTEAFF; cdr3_nt: TGTGCCAGTAGTATAATTCACATGAACACTGAAGCTTTCTTT
clone_size: .; j_call: TRBJ2-3; d_call: .; v_call: TRBV14; cdr3_aa: CASSDGVGDTQYF; cdr3_nt: TGTGCCAGCAGCGATGGGGTTGGAGATACGCAGTATTTT
clone_size: few; j_call: TRBJ2-7; d_call: TRBD1; v_call: TRBV4-2; cdr3_aa: CASSQSIGTGFYEQYF; cdr3_nt: TGTGCCAGCAGCCAATCTATCGGGACAGGGTTTTACGAGCAGTACTTC
clone_size: many; j_call: TRBJ2-1; d_call: .; v_call: TRBV29-1; cdr3_aa: CSVVWSSYNEQFF; cdr3_nt: TGCAGCGTTGTTTGGAGCTCCTACAATGAGCAGTTCTTC
clone_size: few; j_call: TRBJ2-5; d_call: .; v_call: TRBV11-3; cdr3_aa: CASSLDMGGQETQYF; cdr3_nt: TGTGCCAGCAGCTTAGATATGGGGGGACAAGAGACCCAGTACTTC
clone_size: few; j_call: TRBJ1-1; d_call: TRBD1; v_call: TRBV4-3; cdr3_aa: CASSQDIGGTANTEAFF; cdr3_nt: TGCGCCAGCAGCCAAGACATCGGCGGGACAGCGAACACTGAAGCTTTCTTT
clone_size: .; j_call: TRBJ2-1; d_call: .; v_call: TRBV6-1; cdr3_aa: CASSELGVPGEQFF; cdr3_nt: TGTGCCAGCAGTGAACTCGGGGTACCGGGAGAGCAGTTCTTC
clone_size: .; j_call: TRBJ2-7; d_call: .; v_call: TRBV3-1; cdr3_aa: CASSQASRGEQYF; cdr3_nt: TGTGCCAGCAGCCAAGCTTCCAGGGGCGAGCAGTACTTC
clone_size: .; j_call: TRBJ2-7; d_call: .; v_call: TRBV7-2; cdr3_aa: CASSLVDLYEQYF; cdr3_nt: TGTGCCAGCAGCTTAGTAGATCTCTACGAGCAGTACTTC
clone_size: .; j_call: TRBJ1-5; d_call: TRBD1; v_call: TRBV11-2; cdr3_aa: CASSLKTGGSNQPQHF; cdr3_nt: TGTGCCAGCAGCTTAAAAACAGGGGGCTCCAATCAGCCCCAGCATTTT
clone_size: .; j_call: TRBJ1-1; d_call: .; v_call: TRBV20-1; cdr3_aa: CSARVAGRNTEAFF; cdr3_nt: TGCAGTGCTAGAGTGGCCGGGAGGAACACTGAAGCTTTCTTT
clone_size: .; j_call: TRBJ1-1; d_call: .; v_call: TRBV9; cdr3_aa: CASSVGGLLGSTEAFF; cdr3_nt: TGTGCCAGCAGCGTAGGTGGACTCCTCGGGAGCACTGAAGCTTTCTTT
clone_size: .; j_call: TRBJ2-7; d_call: TRBD1; v_call: TRBV12-3/TRBV12-4; cdr3_aa: CASRGQGSSVYEQYF; cdr3_nt: TGTGCCAGCAGAGGACAGGGGTCATCCGTCTACGAGCAGTACTTC
clone_size: .; j_call: TRBJ2-3; d_call: .; v_call: TRBV7-2; cdr3_aa: CASSLNRAADTQYF; cdr3_nt: TGTGCCAGCAGCTTAAACAGGGCTGCAGATACGCAGTATTTT
clone_size: .; j_call: TRBJ1-1; d_call: .; v_call: TRBV28; cdr3_aa: CASTPRGGVMNTEAFF; cdr3_nt: TGTGCCAGCACTCCTCGGGGGGGGGTCATGAACACTGAAGCTTTCTTT
clone_size: .; j_call: TRBJ1-1; d_call: TRBD1; v_call: TRBV2; cdr3_aa: CASVRGLTEAFF; cdr3_nt: TGTGCCAGCGTAAGGGGGCTCACTGAAGCTTTCTTT
clone_size: .; j_call: TRBJ2-5; d_call: .; v_call: TRBV11-1; cdr3_aa: CASSSQGRVQETQYF; cdr3_nt: TGTGCCAGCAGCTCACAGGGAAGAGTCCAAGAGACCCAGTACTTC
clone_size: few; j_call: TRBJ2-7; d_call: .; v_call: TRBV7-9; cdr3_aa: CASSQFSNLYEQYF; cdr3_nt: TGTGCCAGCAGCCAATTCTCCAACCTCTACGAGCAGTACTTC
clone_size: .; j_call: TRBJ2-3; d_call: .; v_call: TRBV4-3; cdr3_aa: CASSQDPLMAQYF; cdr3_nt: TGCGCCAGCAGCCAGGACCCGCTTATGGCGCAGTATTTT
clone_size: few; j_call: TRBJ1-3; d_call: TRBD1; v_call: TRBV4-1; cdr3_aa: CASSQDGQVVGENTIYF; cdr3_nt: TGCGCCAGCAGCCAAGACGGACAGGTGGTCGGGGAAAACACCATATATTTT
clone_size: once; j_call: TRBJ2-1; d_call: .; v_call: TRBV7-6; cdr3_aa: CASSLENEGWALNEQFF; cdr3_nt: TGTGCCAGCAGCTTAGAGAATGAGGGGTGGGCCCTCAATGAGCAGTTCTTC
clone_size: .; j_call: TRBJ2-7; d_call: TRBD1; v_call: TRBV27; cdr3_aa: CASSFSQGLYEQYF; cdr3_nt: TGTGCCAGCAGTTTCTCACAGGGGCTGTACGAGCAGTACTTC